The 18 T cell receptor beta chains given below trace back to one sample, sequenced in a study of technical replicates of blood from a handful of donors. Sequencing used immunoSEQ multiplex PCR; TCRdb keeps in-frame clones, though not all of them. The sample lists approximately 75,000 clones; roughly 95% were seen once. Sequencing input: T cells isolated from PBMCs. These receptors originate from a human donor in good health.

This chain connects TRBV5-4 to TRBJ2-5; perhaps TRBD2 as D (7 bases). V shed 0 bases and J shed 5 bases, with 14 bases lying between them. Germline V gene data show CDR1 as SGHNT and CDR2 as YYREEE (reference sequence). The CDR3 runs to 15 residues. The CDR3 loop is CASSLGGGRLETQYF. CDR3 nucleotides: TGTGCCAGCAGCTTGGGGGGGGGCAGATTGGAGACCCAGTACTTC. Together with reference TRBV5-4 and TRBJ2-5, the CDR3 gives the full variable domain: ETGVTQSPTHLIKTRGQQVTLRCSSQSGHNTVSWYQQALGQGPQFIFQYYREEENGRGNFPPRFSGLQFPNYSSELNVNALELDDSALYLCASSLGGGRLETQYFGPGTRLLVL.

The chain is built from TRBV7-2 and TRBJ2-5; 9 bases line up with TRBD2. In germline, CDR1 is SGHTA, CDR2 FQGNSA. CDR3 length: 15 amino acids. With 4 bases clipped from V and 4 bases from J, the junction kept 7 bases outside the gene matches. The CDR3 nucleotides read TGTGCCAGCAGCTACGGGGGACTAGCAGGAGAGACCCAGTACTTC. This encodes CASSYGGLAGETQYF.

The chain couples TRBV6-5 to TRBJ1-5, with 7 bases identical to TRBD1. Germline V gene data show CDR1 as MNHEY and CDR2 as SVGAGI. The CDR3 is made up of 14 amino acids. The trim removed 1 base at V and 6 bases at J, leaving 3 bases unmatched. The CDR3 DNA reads TGTGCCAGCAGTTACTTGTCAGGGGGTCAGCCCCAGCATTTT. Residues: CASSYLSGGQPQHF.

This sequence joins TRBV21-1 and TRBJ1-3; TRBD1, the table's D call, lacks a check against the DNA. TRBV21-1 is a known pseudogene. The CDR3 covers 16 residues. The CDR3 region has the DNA TGTGCCAGCAGCAAAGGAGGACAGTCCTCTGGAAACACCATATATTTT. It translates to CASSKGGQSSGNTIYF.

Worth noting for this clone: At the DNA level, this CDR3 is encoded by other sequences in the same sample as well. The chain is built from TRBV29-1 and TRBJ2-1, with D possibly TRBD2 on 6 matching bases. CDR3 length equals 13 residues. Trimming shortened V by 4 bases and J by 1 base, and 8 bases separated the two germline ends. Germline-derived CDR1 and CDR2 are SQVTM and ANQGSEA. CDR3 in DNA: TGCAGCGTTGTTGGGGGGTCCTACAATGAGCAGTTCTTC. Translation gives CSVVGGSYNEQFF.

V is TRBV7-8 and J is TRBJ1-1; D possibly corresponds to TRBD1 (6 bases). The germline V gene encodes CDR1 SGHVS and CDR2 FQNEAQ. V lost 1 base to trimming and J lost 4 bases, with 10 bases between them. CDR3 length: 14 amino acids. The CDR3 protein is CASSLGVGGTEAFF. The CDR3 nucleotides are TGTGCCAGCAGCTTAGGGGTAGGGGGCACTGAAGCTTTCTTT.

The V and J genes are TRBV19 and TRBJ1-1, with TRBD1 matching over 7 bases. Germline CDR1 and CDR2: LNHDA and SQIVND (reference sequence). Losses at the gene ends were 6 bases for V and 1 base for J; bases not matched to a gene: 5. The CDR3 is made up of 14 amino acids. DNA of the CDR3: TGTGCCAGTAGCCCTCAGGGGGGGAACACTGAAGCTTTCTTT. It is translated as CASSPQGGNTEAFF.

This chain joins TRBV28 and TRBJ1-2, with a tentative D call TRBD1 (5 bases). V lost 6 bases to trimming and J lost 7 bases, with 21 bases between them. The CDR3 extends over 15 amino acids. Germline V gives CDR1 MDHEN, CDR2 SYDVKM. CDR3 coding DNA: TGTGCCAGCAGCGGCGGGGACGGGCCTTATAGTGGCTACACCTTC. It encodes CASSGGDGPYSGYTF.

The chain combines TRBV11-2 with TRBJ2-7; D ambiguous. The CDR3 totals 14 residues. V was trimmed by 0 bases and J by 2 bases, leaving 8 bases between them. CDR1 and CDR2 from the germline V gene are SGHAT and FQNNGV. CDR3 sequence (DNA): TGTGCCAGCAGCTTAGATGTAGCAACCTACGAGCAGTACTTC. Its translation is CASSLDVATYEQYF.

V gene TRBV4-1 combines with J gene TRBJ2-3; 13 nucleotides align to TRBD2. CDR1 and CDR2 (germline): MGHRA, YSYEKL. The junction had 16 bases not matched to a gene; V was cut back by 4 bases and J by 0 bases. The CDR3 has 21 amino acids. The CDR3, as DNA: TGCGCCAGCAGCCCAACAAAAGGACTAGCGGGAGAACTTACTAGCACAGATACGCAGTATTTT. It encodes CASSPTKGLAGELTSTDTQYF.

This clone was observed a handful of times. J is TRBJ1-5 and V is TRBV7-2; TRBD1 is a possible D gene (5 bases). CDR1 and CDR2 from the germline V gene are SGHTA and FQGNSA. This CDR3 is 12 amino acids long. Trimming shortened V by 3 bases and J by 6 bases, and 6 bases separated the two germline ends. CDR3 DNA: TGTGCCAGCAGCTTCACAGGTCAGCCCCAGCATTTT. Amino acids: CASSFTGQPQHF. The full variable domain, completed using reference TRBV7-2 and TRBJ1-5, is GAGVSQSPSNKVTEKGKDVELRCDPISGHTALYWYRQSLGQGLEFLIYFQGNSAPDKSGLPSDRFSAERTGGSVSTLTIQRTQQEDSAVYLCASSFTGQPQHFGDGTRLSIL.

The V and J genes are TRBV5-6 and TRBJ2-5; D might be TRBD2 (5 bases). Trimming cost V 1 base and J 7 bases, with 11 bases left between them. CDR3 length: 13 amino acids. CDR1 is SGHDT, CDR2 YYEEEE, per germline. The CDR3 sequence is CASSLNGEGTQYF. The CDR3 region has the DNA TGTGCCAGCAGCTTGAACGGGGAAGGGACCCAGTACTTC. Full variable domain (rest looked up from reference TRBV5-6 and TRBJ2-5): DAGVTQSPTHLIKTRGQQVTLRCSPKSGHDTVSWYQQALGQGPQFIFQYYEEEERQRGNFPDRFSGHQFPNYSSELNVNALLLGDSALYLCASSLNGEGTQYFGPGTRLLVL.

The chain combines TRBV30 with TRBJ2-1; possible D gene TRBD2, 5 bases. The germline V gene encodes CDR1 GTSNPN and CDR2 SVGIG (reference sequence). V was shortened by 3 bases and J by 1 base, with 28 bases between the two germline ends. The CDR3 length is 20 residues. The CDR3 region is CAWSPRKAYYGLASYNEQFF. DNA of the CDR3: TGTGCCTGGAGCCCCCGGAAGGCTTATTATGGTCTAGCATCCTACAATGAGCAGTTCTTC.

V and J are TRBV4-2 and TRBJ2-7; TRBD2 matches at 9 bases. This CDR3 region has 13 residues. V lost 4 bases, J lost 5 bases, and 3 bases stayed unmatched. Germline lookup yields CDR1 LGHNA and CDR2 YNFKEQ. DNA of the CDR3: TGTGCCAGCAGCCCTAGCGGGAAGAACGAGCAGTACTTC. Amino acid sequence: CASSPSGKNEQYF.

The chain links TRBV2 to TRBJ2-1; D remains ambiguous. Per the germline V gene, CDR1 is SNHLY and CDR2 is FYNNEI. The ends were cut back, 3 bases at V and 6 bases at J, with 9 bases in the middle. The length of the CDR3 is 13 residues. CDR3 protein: CASSERWRNEQFF. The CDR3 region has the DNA TGTGCCAGCAGTGAGAGGTGGCGCAATGAGCAGTTCTTC.

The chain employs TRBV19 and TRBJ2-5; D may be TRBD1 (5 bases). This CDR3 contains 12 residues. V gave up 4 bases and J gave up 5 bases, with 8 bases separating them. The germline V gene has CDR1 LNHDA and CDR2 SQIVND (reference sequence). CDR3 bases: TGTGCCAGTAGTACAGGGTGGGAGACCCAGTACTTC. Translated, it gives CASSTGWETQYF.

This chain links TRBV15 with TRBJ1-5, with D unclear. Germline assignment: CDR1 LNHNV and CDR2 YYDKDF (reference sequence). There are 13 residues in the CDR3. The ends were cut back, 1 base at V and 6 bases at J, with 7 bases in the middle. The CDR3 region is CATSRGVSQPQHF. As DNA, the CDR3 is TGTGCCACCAGCAGAGGAGTGAGTCAGCCCCAGCATTTT.

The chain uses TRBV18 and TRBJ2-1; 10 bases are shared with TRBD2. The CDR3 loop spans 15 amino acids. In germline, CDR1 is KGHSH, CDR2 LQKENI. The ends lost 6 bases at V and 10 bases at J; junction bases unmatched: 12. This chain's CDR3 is CASSHESGRAWEQFF. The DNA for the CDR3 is TGTGCCAGCTCCCACGAAAGCGGGAGGGCCTGGGAGCAGTTCTTC.